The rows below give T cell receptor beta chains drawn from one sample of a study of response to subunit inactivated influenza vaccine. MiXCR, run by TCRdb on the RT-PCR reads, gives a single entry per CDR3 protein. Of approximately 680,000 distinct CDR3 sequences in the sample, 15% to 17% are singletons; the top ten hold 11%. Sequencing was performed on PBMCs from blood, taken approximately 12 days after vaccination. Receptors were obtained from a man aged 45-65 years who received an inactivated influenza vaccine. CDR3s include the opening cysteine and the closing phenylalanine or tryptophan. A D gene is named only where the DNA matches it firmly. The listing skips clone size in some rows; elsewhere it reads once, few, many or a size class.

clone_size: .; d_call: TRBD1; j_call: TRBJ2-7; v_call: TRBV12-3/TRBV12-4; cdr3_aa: CASKPGQGFGEQYF; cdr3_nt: TGTGCCAGCAAGCCGGGACAGGGGTTTGGCGAGCAGTACTTC
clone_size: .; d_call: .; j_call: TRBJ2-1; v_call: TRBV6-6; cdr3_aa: CASTKVGDEQFF; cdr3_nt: TGTGCCAGCACTAAAGTGGGCGATGAGCAGTTCTTC
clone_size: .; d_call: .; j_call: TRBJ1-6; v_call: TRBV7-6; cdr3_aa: CASSLGDNSYNSPLHF; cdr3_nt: TGTGCCAGCAGCTTGGGGGACAACTCCTATAATTCACCCCTCCACTTT
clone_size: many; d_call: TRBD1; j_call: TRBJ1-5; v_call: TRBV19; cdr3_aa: CASSRQGNQPQHF; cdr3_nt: TGTGCCAGCAGCCGACAGGGGAATCAGCCCCAGCATTTT
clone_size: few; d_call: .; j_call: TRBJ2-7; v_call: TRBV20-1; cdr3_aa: CSARAPPGPNTEQYF; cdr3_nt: TGCAGTGCTAGAGCCCCCCCGGGACCGAATACCGAGCAGTACTTC
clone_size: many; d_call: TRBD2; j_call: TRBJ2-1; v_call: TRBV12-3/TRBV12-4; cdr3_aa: CASSFSGGYNEQFF; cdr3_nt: TGTGCCAGCAGTTTCTCGGGGGGTTACAATGAGCAGTTCTTC
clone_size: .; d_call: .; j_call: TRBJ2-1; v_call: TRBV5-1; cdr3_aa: CASSLPNSGDEQFF; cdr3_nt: TGCGCCAGCAGCTTACCGAACAGTGGCGATGAGCAGTTCTTC
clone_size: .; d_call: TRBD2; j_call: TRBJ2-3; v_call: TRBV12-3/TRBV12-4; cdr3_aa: CASSSREVTDTQYF; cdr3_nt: TGTGCCAGCAGTTCCCGGGAGGTCACAGATACGCAGTATTTT
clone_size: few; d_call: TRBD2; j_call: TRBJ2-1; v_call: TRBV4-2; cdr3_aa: CASSQDQAGGHLYNEQFF; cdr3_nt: TGTGCCAGCAGCCAAGATCAAGCGGGGGGCCATCTCTACAATGAGCAGTTCTTC
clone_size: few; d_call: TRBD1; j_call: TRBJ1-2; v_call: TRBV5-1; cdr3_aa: CASRLRGQAGYTF; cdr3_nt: TGCGCCAGCAGGCTCAGGGGGCAGGCTGGCTACACCTTC
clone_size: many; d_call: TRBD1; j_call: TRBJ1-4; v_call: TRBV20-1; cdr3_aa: CSATTGVLGEKLFF; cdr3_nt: TGCAGTGCCACCACAGGGGTGTTAGGGGAAAAACTGTTTTTT
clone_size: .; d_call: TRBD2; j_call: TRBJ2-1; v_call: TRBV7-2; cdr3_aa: CASSSTSGIYNEQFF; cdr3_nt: TGTGCCAGCAGCTCTACTAGCGGGATCTACAATGAGCAGTTCTTC
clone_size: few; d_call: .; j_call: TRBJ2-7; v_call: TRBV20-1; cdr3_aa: CSAKLELSPYEQYF; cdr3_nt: TGCAGTGCCAAATTGGAACTCTCTCCCTACGAGCAGTACTTC
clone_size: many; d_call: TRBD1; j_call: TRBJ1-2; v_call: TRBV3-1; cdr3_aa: CASSPGQGSGYTF; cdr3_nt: TGTGCCAGCAGCCCCGGACAGGGGAGTGGCTACACCTTC
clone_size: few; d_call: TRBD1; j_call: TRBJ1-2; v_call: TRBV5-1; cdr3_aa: CASSLVPQGEHVYTF; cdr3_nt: TGCGCCAGCAGCTTGGTTCCACAGGGGGAGCATGTCTACACCTTC
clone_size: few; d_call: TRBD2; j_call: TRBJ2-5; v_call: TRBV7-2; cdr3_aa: CASSLTSGGMETQYF; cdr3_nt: TGTGCCAGCAGCCTCACCAGCGGGGGGATGGAGACCCAGTACTTC
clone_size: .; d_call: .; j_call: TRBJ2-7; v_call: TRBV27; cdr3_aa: CASSLRGGQARFYEQYF; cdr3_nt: TGTGCCAGCAGTTTACGTGGGGGCCAAGCCAGATTCTACGAGCAGTACTTC
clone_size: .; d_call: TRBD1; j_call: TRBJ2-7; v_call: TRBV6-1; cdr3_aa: CASMGDSSYEQYF; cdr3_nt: TGTGCCAGCATGGGGGACAGCTCCTACGAGCAGTACTTC
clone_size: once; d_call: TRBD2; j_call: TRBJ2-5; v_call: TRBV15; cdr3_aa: CATKRGGLETQYF; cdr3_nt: TGTGCCACCAAACGCGGGGGGCTAGAGACCCAGTACTTC
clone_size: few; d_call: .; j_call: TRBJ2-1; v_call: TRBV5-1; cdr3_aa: CASRLDAGAVNEQFF; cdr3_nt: TGCGCCAGCCGTCTAGATGCGGGGGCTGTTAATGAGCAGTTCTTC
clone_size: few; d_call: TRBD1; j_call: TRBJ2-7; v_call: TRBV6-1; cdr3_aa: CASRETGSHSYEQYF; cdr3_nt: TGTGCCAGCAGGGAGACAGGGAGCCACTCCTACGAGCAGTACTTC
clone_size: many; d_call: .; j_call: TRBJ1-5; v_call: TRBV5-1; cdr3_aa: CASSLAGDSNQPQHF; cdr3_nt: TGTGCCAGCAGCTTAGCAGGGGATAGCAATCAGCCCCAGCATTTT
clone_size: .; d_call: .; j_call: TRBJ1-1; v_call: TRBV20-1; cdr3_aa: CSASPRDHFRNTEAFF; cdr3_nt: TGCAGTGCTAGCCCCCGTGACCATTTTAGGAACACTGAAGCTTTCTTT
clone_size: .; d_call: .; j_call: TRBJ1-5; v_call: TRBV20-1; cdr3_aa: CSARERQASNQPQHF; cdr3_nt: TGCAGTGCTAGGGAAAGACAGGCGAGCAATCAGCCCCAGCATTTT
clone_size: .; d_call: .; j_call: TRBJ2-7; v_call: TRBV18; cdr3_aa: CASSPPSGSSYEQYF; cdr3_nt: TGTGCCAGCTCACCACCGTCAGGGAGTTCCTACGAGCAGTACTTC
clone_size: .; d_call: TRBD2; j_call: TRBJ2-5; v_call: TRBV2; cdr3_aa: CASRLAGVGQETQYF; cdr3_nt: TGTGCCAGCAGGCTAGCGGGAGTGGGCCAAGAGACCCAGTACTTC
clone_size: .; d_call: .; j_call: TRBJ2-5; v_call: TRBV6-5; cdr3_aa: CASSSIDSPQETQYF; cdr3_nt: TGTGCCAGCAGTTCGATCGACAGTCCACAAGAGACCCAGTACTTC
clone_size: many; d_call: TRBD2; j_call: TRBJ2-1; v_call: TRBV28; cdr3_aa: CASSWEPGLADNEQFF; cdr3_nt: TGTGCCAGCAGTTGGGAACCGGGACTAGCGGACAATGAGCAGTTCTTC
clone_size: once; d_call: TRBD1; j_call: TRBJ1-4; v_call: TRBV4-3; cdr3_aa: CASSHPQGAGEKLFF; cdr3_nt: TGCGCCAGCAGCCACCCACAGGGGGCCGGGGAAAAACTGTTTTTT
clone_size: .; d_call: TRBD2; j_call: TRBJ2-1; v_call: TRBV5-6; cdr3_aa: CASSPVGSGAFNEQFF; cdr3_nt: TGTGCCAGCAGCCCGGTTGGTAGCGGGGCGTTTAATGAGCAGTTCTTC
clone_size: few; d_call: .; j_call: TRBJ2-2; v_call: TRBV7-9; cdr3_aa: CASSPPIGSVKTGELFF; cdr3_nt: TGTGCCAGCAGCCCCCCGATCGGGAGCGTCAAAACCGGGGAGCTGTTTTTT
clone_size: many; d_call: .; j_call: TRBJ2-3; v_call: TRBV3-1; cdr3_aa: CASSQDSGIDTQYF; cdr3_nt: TGTGCCAGCAGCCAAGATTCGGGGATAGATACGCAGTATTTT
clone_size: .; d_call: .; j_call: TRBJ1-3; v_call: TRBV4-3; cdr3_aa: CASSQRPGNTIYF; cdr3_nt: TGCGCCAGCAGCCAACGGCCCGGAAACACCATATATTTT
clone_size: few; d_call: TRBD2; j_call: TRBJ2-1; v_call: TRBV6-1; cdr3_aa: CARERGSSYNEQFF; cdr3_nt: TGTGCCAGAGAGCGGGGGAGCTCCTACAATGAGCAGTTCTTC
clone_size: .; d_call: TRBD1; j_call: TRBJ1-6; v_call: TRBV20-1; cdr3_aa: CSASVGGQEDSPLHF; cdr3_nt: TGCAGTGCTAGTGTAGGGGGACAGGAGGATTCACCCCTCCACTTT
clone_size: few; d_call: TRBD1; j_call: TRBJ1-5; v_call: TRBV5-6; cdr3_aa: CASTLQGGQPQHF; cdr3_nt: TGTGCCAGCACCCTACAGGGGGGCCAGCCCCAGCATTTT
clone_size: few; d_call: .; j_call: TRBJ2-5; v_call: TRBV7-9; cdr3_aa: CASSPRRGSETQYF; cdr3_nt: TGTGCCAGCAGCCCCCGGAGGGGGAGTGAGACCCAGTACTTC
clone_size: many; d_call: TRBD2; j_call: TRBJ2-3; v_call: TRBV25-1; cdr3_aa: CASTGAGHTQYF; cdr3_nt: TGTGCCAGCACCGGAGCGGGGCATACGCAGTATTTT
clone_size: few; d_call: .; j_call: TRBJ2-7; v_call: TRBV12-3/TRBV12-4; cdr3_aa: CASMGNYSYEQYF; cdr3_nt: TGTGCCAGCATGGGAAATTACTCCTACGAGCAGTACTTC
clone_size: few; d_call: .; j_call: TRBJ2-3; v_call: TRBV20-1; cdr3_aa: CSATPAQGPYTDTQYF; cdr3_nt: TGCAGTGCTACCCCGGCCCAGGGGCCTTACACAGATACGCAGTATTTT
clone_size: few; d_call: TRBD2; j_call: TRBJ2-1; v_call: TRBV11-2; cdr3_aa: CASSSLAGRTYNEQFF; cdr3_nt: TGTGCCAGCAGCTCCTTAGCGGGGCGAACCTACAATGAGCAGTTCTTC
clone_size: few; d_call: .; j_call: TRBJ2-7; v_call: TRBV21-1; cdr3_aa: CASSKLGTGGTSEVYEQYF; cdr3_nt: TGTGCCAGCAGCAAACTGGGGACAGGCGGGACTAGCGAAGTCTACGAGCAGTACTTC
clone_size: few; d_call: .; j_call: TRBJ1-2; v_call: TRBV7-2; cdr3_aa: CASSLGLIGRPPNYGYTF; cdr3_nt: TGTGCCAGCAGCTTAGGGTTAATTGGCCGACCACCCAACTATGGCTACACCTTC
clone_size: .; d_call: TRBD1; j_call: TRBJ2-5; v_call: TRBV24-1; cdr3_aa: CATSDPSEQVGTERYF; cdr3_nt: TGTGCCACCAGTGATCCATCCGAGCAGGTCGGGACAGAGCGGTACTTC
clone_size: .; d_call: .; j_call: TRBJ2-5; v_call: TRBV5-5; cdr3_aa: CASSLWTQETQYF; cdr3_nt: TGTGCCAGCAGCCTGTGGACACAAGAGACCCAGTACTTC
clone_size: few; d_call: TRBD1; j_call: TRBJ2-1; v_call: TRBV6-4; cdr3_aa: CASSHSDRGLSNEQFF; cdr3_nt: TGTGCCAGCAGCCACAGCGACAGGGGTCTCTCCAATGAGCAGTTCTTC
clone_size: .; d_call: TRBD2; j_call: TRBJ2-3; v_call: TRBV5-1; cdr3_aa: CASSHGLASDTQYF; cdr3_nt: TGCGCCAGCAGCCACGGACTAGCTTCGGATACGCAGTATTTT
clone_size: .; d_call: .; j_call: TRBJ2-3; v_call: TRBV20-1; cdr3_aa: CSAGGGLGTDTQYF; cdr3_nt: TGCAGTGCTGGAGGGGGCTTGGGCACAGATACGCAGTATTTT
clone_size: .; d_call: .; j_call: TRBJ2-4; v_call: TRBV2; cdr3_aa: CASSETRGPGIQYF; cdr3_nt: TGTGCCAGCAGTGAAACCCGGGGGCCTGGCATTCAGTACTTC
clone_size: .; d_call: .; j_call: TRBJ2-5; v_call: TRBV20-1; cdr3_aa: CSARDLPSNGETQYF; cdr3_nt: TGCAGTGCTAGAGATCTTCCGAGCAACGGGGAGACCCAGTACTTC
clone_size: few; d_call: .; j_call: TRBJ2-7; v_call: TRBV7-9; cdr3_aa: CATRRQNSYEQYF; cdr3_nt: TGTGCCACCCGGAGACAGAACTCCTACGAGCAGTACTTC
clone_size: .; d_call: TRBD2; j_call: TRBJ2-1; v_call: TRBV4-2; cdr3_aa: CASSFSHLAGVDEQFF; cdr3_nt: TGTGCCAGCAGCTTCTCGCATCTAGCGGGAGTGGACGAGCAGTTCTTC
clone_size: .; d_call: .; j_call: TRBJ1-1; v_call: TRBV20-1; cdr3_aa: CSAKLRHTEAFF; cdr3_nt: TGCAGTGCTAAACTAAGGCACACTGAAGCTTTCTTT
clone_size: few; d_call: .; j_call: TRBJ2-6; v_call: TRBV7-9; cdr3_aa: CASTIRDGGANVLTF; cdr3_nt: TGTGCCAGCACCATCAGGGACGGTGGGGCCAACGTCCTGACTTTC